The clone carrying this T cell receptor (beta chain) has a handful of counts. These data originate in a study of T-cell memory formation after mild COVID-19. TCRdb fed the 5' RACE reads into MiXCR, producing one record per CDR3 protein. The sample has some 200,000 distinct CDR3 sequences; more than 8% are singletons. This CDR3 region has 12 residues. V was clipped by 3 bases and J by 6 bases, with 7 bases between them. Per the germline V gene, CDR1 is SNHLY and CDR2 is FYNNEI. The clonotype comes from a man younger than 35 who had mild COVID-19 (a few samples of this study predate the infection). Cell type and time point are not known. Sequencing was done on a sample of PBMCs or a T cell subset sorted from them (not recorded which). The chain carries TRBV2 and TRBJ2-3; D ambiguous. In nucleotides, the CDR3 is TGTGCCAGCAGTGACAGGACGGATACGCAGTATTTT. This sequence encodes CASSDRTDTQYF.